These 2 T cell receptor beta chains came from one sample sequenced in a study of identical twins. MiXCR, applied by TCRdb to the 5' RACE reads, yields one record per CDR3 protein. The profile shows a few hundred thousand distinct CDR3 sequences, roughly 8% of them singletons. These data also featured in a second study, about yellow fever vaccine responses in identical twins.

The sample was CD8+ T cells sorted from blood. All receptors come from a woman aged 18-29 years in good health.

This clonotype was counted a few times. This sequence joins TRBV2 and TRBJ2-5; 15 positions agree with TRBD2. The V and J ends lost 6 bases and 2 bases, in that order; junction bases with no gene match: 7. This CDR3 comprises 17 residues. Germline V lookup: CDR1 SNHLY, CDR2 FYNNEI. CDR3 residues: CASRSRTSGGVQETQYF. The CDR3 nucleotides are TGTGCCAGCAGATCCAGGACTAGCGGGGGGGTTCAAGAGACCCAGTACTTC.

This clonotype was found many times. The chain links TRBV29-1 to TRBJ1-2; the D is unclear. CDR1 and CDR2 from the germline V gene are SQVTM and ANQGSEA. Trimming pared 1 base from V and 5 bases from J, leaving 5 bases between. This CDR3 has 11 amino acids. The CDR3 region is CSVEGQYGYTF. The CDR3 DNA follows: TGCAGCGTTGAAGGCCAGTATGGCTACACCTTC.